A single sample is the source of the 10 T cell receptor beta chains below, sequenced in a study of Graves' ophthalmopathy and Graves' hyperthyroidism. Amplified TCR beta CDR3 regions were obtained using RNA transcripts as template. HTBI primers were employed in first-round RT-PCR, then a second-round multiplex PCR followed. Via MiXCR, TCRdb re-called the multiplex PCR reads, giving one row per CDR3 protein. The repertoire has just over 400,000 distinct CDR3 sequences, approximately 21% of them found once; the top ten carry roughly 3%. Source material: peripheral blood. These receptors originate from a young woman with stable Graves' hyperthyroidism.

This sequence joins TRBV20-1 and TRBJ2-5; weak D call: TRBD1 (5 bases). V lost 2 bases and J lost 4, with 8 bases in between. Germline loops: CDR1 DFQATT, CDR2 SNEGSKA (reference sequence). CDR3 length: 12 amino acids. The DNA for the CDR3 is TGCAGTGCTAGAATTAGGGGAGAGACCCAGTACTTC. Its translation is CSARIRGETQYF.

V gene TRBV2 combines with J gene TRBJ2-7; D not certain. Between the trimmed V and J ends, which lost 4 bases and 1 base, there was a span of 11 bases. CDR3 length: 14 amino acids. Germline V gene sequence: CDR1 SNHLY, CDR2 FYNNEI. The CDR3 DNA reads TGTGCCAGCAGTGCAAGCCGCTTATCCTACGAGCAGTACTTC. It is translated as CASSASRLSYEQYF.

This clonotype appeared many times. CDR3 nucleotide sequence: TGTGCCAGCAGCTTAGGGCCCAGCGGGAGGGCCTTCGAGCAGTACTTC. Protein sequence: CASSLGPSGRAFEQYF. This chain uses TRBV7-2 with TRBJ2-7; TRBD2 matches 10 bases. Looked up from germline, CDR1 is SGHTA and CDR2 is FQGNSA. The CDR3 runs 16 residues. The V and J ends lost 1 base and 6 bases, in that order; junction bases with no gene match: 9.

V usage is TRBV10-3 and J usage is TRBJ1-2, with a weak D call TRBD1 (6 bases). This CDR3 contains 15 residues. The ends were cut back, 6 bases at V and 4 bases at J, with 18 bases in the middle. Germline V gives CDR1 ENHRY, CDR2 SYGVKD. The DNA for the CDR3 is TGTGCCATCAGACCCCGTCGGACAGCCCTCTATGGCTACACCTTC. Its translation is CAIRPRRTALYGYTF.

This clonotype was found a few times. The chain employs TRBV20-1 and TRBJ2-5; a possible D gene is TRBD2 (6 bases). The length of the CDR3 is 13 residues. Germline loops: CDR1 DFQATT, CDR2 SNEGSKA (reference sequence). Trimming left V 6 bases short and J 0 bases short, with 11 bases between. The CDR3 here is CSAGTPYQETQYF. CDR3 sequence (DNA): TGCAGTGCAGGGACTCCGTACCAAGAGACCCAGTACTTC.

This clonotype showed up many times. The V and J genes are TRBV25-1 and TRBJ2-2, with D maybe TRBD1 (5 bases). From germline, CDR1 is MGHDK and CDR2 SYGVNS. The CDR3 has 15 residues. Trimming stripped 1 base from V and 1 base from J, with 7 bases between. CDR3 sequence (DNA): TGTGCCAGCAGTGAATTTACAGGGAACACCGGGGAGCTGTTTTTT. It translates to CASSEFTGNTGELFF.

This clonotype appeared many times. The gene calls are TRBV15 and TRBJ1-2; 9 bases match TRBD1. V lost 0 bases, J lost 8 bases, and 7 bases stayed unmatched. The CDR3 runs to 15 residues. The germline gives CDR1 LNHNV, CDR2 YYDKDF (reference sequence). In DNA form, the CDR3 reads TGTGCCACCAGCAGAGATAGGACAGGGGCAGAAGGCTACACCTTC. Translation gives CATSRDRTGAEGYTF. The full variable domain, with the rest looked up from reference TRBV15 and TRBJ1-2, is DAMVIQNPRYQVTQFGKPVTLSCSQTLNHNVMYWYQQKSSQAPKLLFHYYDKDFNNEADTPDNFQSRRPNTSFCFLDIRSPGLGDTAMYLCATSRDRTGAEGYTFGSGTRLTVV.

Many counts were recorded for this clonotype. The chain has TRBV24-1 and TRBJ2-7; possibly TRBD1 for D (5 bases). CDR3 length: 13 amino acids. With 1 base removed from V and 6 bases from J, the gap between germline ends came to 9 bases. In germline, CDR1 is KGHDR, CDR2 SFDVKD. The CDR3 reads CATSDFQGVEQYF. CDR3 bases: TGTGCCACCAGTGATTTCCAGGGTGTCGAGCAGTACTTC.

This clonotype was picked up many times. The chain uses TRBV2 and TRBJ1-2; maybe TRBD1 (5 bases). In germline, CDR1 is SNHLY, CDR2 FYNNEI. V was pared by 6 bases and J by 7 bases, with 21 bases between. CDR3 length: 15 amino acids. CDR3 protein: CASSESGTAIAGYTF. In DNA form, the CDR3 reads TGTGCCAGCAGCGAGTCCGGGACGGCGATTGCTGGCTACACCTTC. Supplemented by reference TRBV2 and TRBJ1-2, the full variable domain reads EPEVTQTPSHQVTQMGQEVILRCVPISNHLYFYWYRQILGQKVEFLVSFYNNEISEKSEIFDDQFSVERPDGSNFTLKIRSTKLEDSAMYFCASSESGTAIAGYTFGSGTRLTVV.

The sample holds many counts of this clonotype. V and J are TRBV11-1 and TRBJ2-7, with TRBD1 identical over 11 bases. V lost 5 bases, J lost 4 bases, and 10 bases stayed unmatched. CDR1 is SGHAT and CDR2 is FQDESV in the germline V gene (reference sequence). There are 16 residues in the CDR3. CDR3 in DNA: TGTGCCAGCAGCGCAAGAATCGGGACAGGGGGTTACGAGCAGTACTTC. Translation gives CASSARIGTGGYEQYF.